These 32 T cell receptor beta chains were all obtained from the same sample, sequenced in a study of T-cell reconstitution after alpha-beta-depleted transplantation in children. This sample's TCRbeta library carried unique molecular identifier barcodes. TCRdb itself ran the PCR reads through MiXCR, one entry per CDR3 protein. The repertoire holds about 400,000 distinct CDR3 sequences, with roughly 14% as singletons. The specimen comprised PBMCs, sampled from the stem cell graft. These receptors all stem from a human donor who donated a stem cell graft to a child with Fanconi anemia.

At least ten counts were recorded for this clonotype. The chain couples TRBV18 to TRBJ2-6; no clear D gene. The CDR3 is 15 residues long. The germline CDR1 and CDR2 sequences are KGHSH and LQKENI. Trimming removed 5 bases from V and 0 bases from J, with 8 bases in between. For the CDR3, the DNA is TGTGCCAGCTCAAAAAGAAGCTCTGGGGCCAACGTCCTGACTTTC. This encodes CASSKRSSGANVLTF.

The V and J genes are TRBV6-2 or TRBV6-3 and TRBJ2-7; D is unclear. Per germline, CDR1 MNHEY and CDR2 SVGEGT. V gave up 0 bases and J gave up 6 bases, with 9 bases separating them. The CDR3 extends over 13 amino acids. The CDR3 bases are TGTGCCAGCAGTTACTCCGACCCTCGCGAGCAGTACGTC. Translating it yields CASSYSDPREQYV.

V usage is TRBV12-3 or TRBV12-4 and J usage is TRBJ2-1; the D gene is possibly TRBD2 (5 bases). The CDR3 consists of 14 residues. V lost 5 bases and J 5 bases, leaving 13 bases between the germline ends. The DNA for the CDR3 is TGTGCCAGCAGTCCCCGGGCGGGCAACAATGAGCAGTTCTTC. Its protein is CASSPRAGNNEQFF.

This clonotype came up a few times. V gene TRBV6-2 or TRBV6-3 combines with J gene TRBJ1-5; weak D call: TRBD1 (5 bases). V lost 2 bases, J lost 3 bases, and 5 bases lay in between. The CDR3 extends over 13 amino acids. CDR1 and CDR2 from the germline V gene are MNHEY and SVGEGT. As DNA, the CDR3 is TGTGCCAGCAGTTACGGGGCCAATCAGCCCCAGCATTTT. This translates into CASSYGANQPQHF.

The rearrangement uses TRBV12-3 or TRBV12-4 and TRBJ1-4; D perhaps matches TRBD1 (5 bases). This CDR3 contains 14 residues. V was pared by 6 bases and J by 5 bases, with 13 bases between. CDR3 loop: CASSPGRENEKLFF. Written as DNA, the CDR3 is TGTGCCAGCAGCCCGGGACGGGAGAATGAAAAACTGTTTTTT.

This clonotype has only one observation. The CDR3 DNA sequence: TGTGCCAGCAGTTTGGACCTGTCAGACTCCTACGAGCAGTACTTC. Amino acids: CASSLDLSDSYEQYF. The chain uses TRBV12-3 or TRBV12-4 and TRBJ2-7; D is undetermined. This CDR3 is 15 amino acids long. Trimming removed 3 bases at V and 0 bases at J, with 12 bases between.

This clonotype was found a few times. This chain's CDR3 is CASSRWTGGGSPLHF. CDR3 DNA sequence: TGTGCCAGCAGTCGTTGGACCGGTGGTGGTTCACCCCTCCACTTT. This chain connects TRBV6-5 to TRBJ1-6; D call uncertain. The CDR3 has 15 residues. Germline CDR1 MNHEY, CDR2 SVGAGI. Trimming removed 5 bases from V and 9 bases from J, with 17 bases in between.

This clonotype was seen many times. The chain uses TRBV29-1 and TRBJ2-1; TRBD2 agrees at 7 bases. CDR1 and CDR2 (germline): SQVTM, ANQGSEA. The CDR3 is made up of 18 amino acids. V shed 0 bases, J shed 6 bases, and the junction held 17 bases outside the gene matches. This chain's CDR3 is CSVEDGRWGLLNSNEQFF. Written as DNA, the CDR3 is TGCAGCGTTGAAGACGGCAGATGGGGACTACTCAATTCCAATGAGCAGTTCTTC.

This clonotype was counted between two and nine times. The chain combines TRBV4-3 with TRBJ2-1; 13 positions match TRBD2. The CDR3 has 15 residues. V shed 4 bases and J 9 bases; nucleotides not matched to a gene: 6. Per germline, CDR1 LGHNA and CDR2 YSLEER. The CDR3 DNA is TGCGCCAGCAGCCCACTAGCGGGGGGGCAATCTGAGCAGTTCTTC. As protein: CASSPLAGGQSEQFF.

This clonotype has just a few counts. This rearrangement joins TRBV16 to TRBJ1-1, with TRBD1 identical over 9 bases. The V gene's germline CDR1 is KGHSY and CDR2 FQNENV. CDR3 length: 14 residues. V lost 4 bases to trimming and J lost 4 bases; unmatched junction nucleotides: 4. The CDR3 nucleotides are TGTGCCAGCAGCCGCGGGACAGGGTTCACTGAAGCTTTCTTT. Protein: CASSRGTGFTEAFF.

V usage is TRBV10-3 and J usage is TRBJ1-2; tentative D call: TRBD1 (5 bases). Trimming left V 4 bases short and J 3 bases short, with 15 bases between. CDR3 length equals 15 residues. Looked up from germline, CDR1 is ENHRY and CDR2 is SYGVKD. Here the CDR3 reads CAISGGTLGDYGYTF. The CDR3 DNA reads TGTGCCATCAGTGGAGGAACTTTGGGGGACTATGGCTACACCTTC.

This clonotype was detected many times. The chain links TRBV10-3 to TRBJ2-5; D possibly corresponds to TRBD1 (6 bases). In germline, CDR1 is ENHRY, CDR2 SYGVKD. This CDR3 spans 14 amino acids. Trimming pared 6 bases from V and 3 bases from J, leaving 14 bases between. CDR3 sequence: CAIRPQGIEETQYF. The CDR3 nucleotides are TGTGCCATCAGACCACAGGGTATAGAAGAGACCCAGTACTTC.

The gene calls are TRBV5-1 and TRBJ1-1; D gene ambiguous. This CDR3 is built from 14 residues. In germline, CDR1 is SGHRS, CDR2 YFSETQ. Trimming left V 4 bases short and J 3 bases short, with 13 bases between. The chain's CDR3 is CASSLQKQDTEAFF. The CDR3 nucleotides are TGCGCCAGCAGCCTGCAAAAGCAAGACACTGAAGCTTTCTTT.

At least ten counts were recorded for this clonotype. In DNA form, the CDR3 reads TGTGCCAGCAGCCAGACTCACACCGGGGAGCTGTTTTTT. Translation: CASSQTHTGELFF. The chain is built from TRBV3-1 and TRBJ2-2; no clear D gene. The CDR3 is 13 amino acids. Trimming removed 3 bases at V and 3 bases at J, with 5 bases between. Germline assignment: CDR1 LGHDT and CDR2 YNNKEL (reference sequence).

This clonotype was recorded a few times. The genes are TRBV18 and TRBJ1-1; 8 bases are shared with TRBD1. V gave up 6 bases and J gave up 5 bases; unmatched junction bases: 5. Germline CDR1 reads KGHSH; CDR2 reads LQKENI. The CDR3 has 13 residues. CDR3 amino acids: CASSQTGVTEAFF. The CDR3 coding sequence is TGTGCCAGCTCCCAGACAGGGGTGACTGAAGCTTTCTTT.

J is TRBJ2-5 and V is TRBV7-2; D is perhaps TRBD2 (6 bases). Trimming removed 4 bases from V and 5 bases from J, with 14 bases in between. Germline assignment: CDR1 SGHTA and CDR2 FQGNSA. The CDR3 is made up of 14 amino acids. The CDR3 here is CASSYLRGRETQYF. The CDR3 nucleotides read TGTGCCAGCAGCTACCTCCGAGGGAGGGAGACCCAGTACTTC. Variable domain in full (rest from reference TRBV7-2 and TRBJ2-5): GAGVSQSPSNKVTEKGKDVELRCDPISGHTALYWYRQSLGQGLEFLIYFQGNSAPDKSGLPSDRFSAERTGGSVSTLTIQRTQQEDSAVYLCASSYLRGRETQYFGPGTRLLVL.

The V gene is TRBV19, the J gene TRBJ1-1, with 7 bases fitting TRBD1. In germline, CDR1 is LNHDA, CDR2 SQIVND (reference sequence). After removal of 6 bases from V and 4 bases from J, the junction contained 5 bases not matched to a gene. This CDR3 contains 13 residues. The CDR3 region is CASSSTGVTEAFF. The CDR3 DNA reads as TGTGCCAGTAGCTCTACAGGGGTCACTGAAGCTTTCTTT.

This clonotype came up many times. V usage is TRBV6-6 and J usage is TRBJ2-1; D perhaps matches TRBD1 (5 bases). Trimming removed 5 bases from V and 2 bases from J, with 13 bases in between. Germline loops: CDR1 MNHNY, CDR2 SVGAGI (reference sequence). The CDR3 has 15 amino acids. CDR3 nucleotide sequence: TGTGCCAGCAGTACAACAGGTGGCCCCTACAATGAGCAGTTCTTC. Its translation: CASSTTGGPYNEQFF.

This clonotype has only a few counts. The chain has TRBV20-1 and TRBJ2-3; D gene uncertain. This CDR3 contains 16 residues. The V end lost 2 bases, the J end lost 0 bases, and 15 bases lay between the germline ends. The germline V gene has CDR1 DFQATT and CDR2 SNEGSKA (reference sequence). As DNA, the CDR3 is TGCAGTGCTAGACTTATTGCCCCCGGGAGCACAGATACGCAGTATTTT. This codes for CSARLIAPGSTDTQYF.

The V gene is TRBV30, the J gene TRBJ2-7; D gene uncertain. Germline V gene data show CDR1 as GTSNPN and CDR2 as SVGIG (reference sequence). CDR3 length: 13 amino acids. Trimming shortened V by 1 base and J by 2 bases, and 9 bases separated the two germline ends. In nucleotides, the CDR3 is TGTGCCTGGAGTGAAGTAGAAACCTACGAGCAGTACTTC. Amino acids: CAWSEVETYEQYF.

The V gene is TRBV7-9, the J gene TRBJ1-1; no firm D call. Germline CDR1 SEHNR, CDR2 FQNEAQ (reference sequence). The CDR3 spans 14 residues. V was pared by 1 base and J by 0 bases, with 6 bases between. The CDR3: CASSLDMVNTEAFF. CDR3 sequence (DNA): TGTGCCAGCAGCTTAGATATGGTGAACACTGAAGCTTTCTTT.

This clonotype appeared many times. V gene TRBV29-1 combines with J gene TRBJ2-3, with 8 positions matching TRBD2. The germline gives CDR1 SQVTM, CDR2 ANQGSEA. The CDR3 extends over 12 amino acids. Trimming took 3 bases from V and 5 from J; bases not matched to a gene: 1. CDR3 bases: TGCAGCGTTGACGGGGGGGAAGATACGCAGTATTTT. It translates to CSVDGGEDTQYF.

This clonotype was seen many times. The chain has TRBV10-2 and TRBJ2-2, with D possibly being TRBD1 (6 bases). V lost 5 bases and J 5 bases, leaving 9 bases between the germline ends. The CDR3 has 13 residues. Germline lookup yields CDR1 WSHSY and CDR2 SAAADI. The DNA of the CDR3 is TGCGCCAGCAGTAGAACAGGGACCGGGGAGCTGTTTTTT. Encoded protein: CASSRTGTGELFF.

This clonotype turned up a few times. V is TRBV5-1 and J is TRBJ2-1, with D perhaps being TRBD1 or TRBD2 (7 bases each). V was shortened by 5 bases and J by 6 bases, with 18 bases between the two germline ends. The CDR3 has 15 amino acids. Germline V gene lookup returns CDR1 SGHRS and CDR2 YFSETQ. CDR3 amino acids: CASRLSGTVGNEQFF. The CDR3, as DNA: TGCGCCAGCAGATTGAGCGGGACAGTTGGCAATGAGCAGTTCTTC.

At least ten counts were recorded for this clonotype. J is TRBJ2-7 and V is TRBV12-3 or TRBV12-4; TRBD1 or TRBD2 may be the D gene (5 bases each). The CDR3 is made up of 14 amino acids. The V gene lost 5 bases and the J gene lost 6 bases, with 17 bases spanning the gap. The CDR3 region has the DNA TGTGCCAGCAGTAGAGGGACCCCCCCGAGCGAGCAGTACGTC. Translation gives CASSRGTPPSEQYV.

The V and J genes are TRBV10-3 and TRBJ2-7; TRBD1 aligns across 11 bases. Losses at the gene ends were 3 bases for V and 2 bases for J; bases not matched to a gene: 6. Germline lookup yields CDR1 ENHRY and CDR2 SYGVKD. The CDR3 spans 16 residues. The CDR3 DNA sequence: TGTGCCATCAGTGACCCCGGACAGGGGGCCACCTACGAGCAGTACTTC. This sequence encodes CAISDPGQGATYEQYF.

This clonotype was counted many times. The V gene is TRBV29-1, the J gene TRBJ2-2; maybe TRBD2 (6 bases). V lost 4 bases to trimming and J lost 5 bases, with 14 bases between them. In germline, CDR1 is SQVTM, CDR2 ANQGSEA. CDR3 size: 14 residues. The DNA of the CDR3 is TGCAGCGTTGGTGGAGGGGATGTTACCGGGGAGCTGTTTTTT. This encodes CSVGGGDVTGELFF.

This clonotype occurred a few times. The V call is TRBV29-1, the J call TRBJ1-2; D is uncertain. The CDR3 runs to 14 residues. The germline gives CDR1 SQVTM, CDR2 ANQGSEA. With 0 bases removed from V and 8 bases from J, the gap between germline ends came to 16 bases. CDR3 DNA: TGCAGCGTTGAAGATACCCCCCTGGAGGAGGGCTACACCTTC. Translating it yields CSVEDTPLEEGYTF.

With respect to this clonotype: The CDR3 does not close with the conserved phenylalanine or tryptophan, likely indicating a read error. This rearrangement joins TRBV16 to TRBJ2-5; no clear D. Per germline, CDR1 KGHSY and CDR2 FQNENV. The CDR3 contains 13 residues. V gave up 4 bases and J gave up 5 bases, with 11 bases separating them. The CDR3 DNA is TGTGCCAGCAGCCCCGACCTATTCGAGACCCAGTACTAC. Protein: CASSPDLFETQYY.

This clonotype was seen at least ten times. The chain couples TRBV11-2 to TRBJ2-2; 14 bases fit TRBD2. V gave up 5 bases and J gave up 6 bases; unmatched junction bases: 11. The CDR3 extends over 18 amino acids. Germline V lookup: CDR1 SGHAT, CDR2 FQNNGV. DNA for the CDR3: TGTGCCAGCAGCCCCAGACTAGCGGGGGGGCTCGGCTCCGGGGAGCTGTTTTTT. It yields the protein CASSPRLAGGLGSGELFF.

J is TRBJ1-1 and V is TRBV7-8; tentatively, D is TRBD1 (5 bases). This CDR3 has 13 amino acids. V lost 4 bases and J lost 4, with 10 bases in between. Germline V gene lookup returns CDR1 SGHVS and CDR2 FQNEAQ. DNA for the CDR3: TGTGCCAGCAGCTCCTGGGGGGGCACTGAAGCTTTCTTT. Protein product: CASSSWGGTEAFF.

Comments on this clonotype: At one boundary the junction diverges from the germline segment, which might be a read error. The J gene is TRBJ2-6, the V gene TRBV7-9; D may be TRBD2 (6 bases). Germline lookup yields CDR1 SEHNR and CDR2 FQNEAQ (reference sequence). There are 16 residues in the CDR3. CDR3 sequence reads: CASSSSRGSRANVLTF. CDR3 in DNA: TGTGCCAGCAGCTCATCGCGGGGCTCTAGGGCCAACGTCCTGACTTTC.